These 24 T cell receptor beta chains were sequenced from one sample in a study of regulatory T cells in long-lasting Graves disease (dated by TCRdb to the early 2020s). Receptors were amplified or captured by multiplex PCR. The reads were generated on an Illumina HiSeq 4000. TCR beta libraries were built with iRepertoire HTBI primers and Arm-PCR amplification of CDR3 regions. TCRdb trimmed the raw reads at Q25, called clones with MiXCR and kept productive beta chains. Rows with a matching CDR3 protein are joined into one entry that keeps the most common DNA and genes. In this sample the table shows around 240,000 distinct CDR3 sequences, approximately 20% of which occur a single time. About 14% of the sample is held by the ten biggest clonotypes. This specimen's time point label, interpreted: newly diagnosed GD, antithyroid drugs for less than 3 months. For both TCR sequencing and RNA sequencing, RNA was extracted from PBMCs using TRIzol.

The same data also contributed to another study, on T cells in Graves' hyperthyroidism and ophthalmopathy.

The sequences come from peripheral blood mononuclear cells (PBMCs), collected at new diagnosis, from a patient treated with antithyroid drugs. The receptors derive from a woman under 40 with Graves disease. Donor details come from another sample of the same person, matched by shared clones.

This clonotype appeared a few times. The chain carries TRBV6-1 and TRBJ1-4, with 11 bases aligning to TRBD1. This CDR3 comprises 14 residues. Germline CDR1 MNHNS, CDR2 SASEGT. The V segment lost 4 bases and the J segment 11 bases; nucleotides outside the gene matches: 6. CDR3 protein: CASSVRDRGWKLFF. The CDR3 coding sequence is TGTGCCAGCAGTGTCCGGGACAGGGGGTGGAAACTGTTTTTT.

This clonotype was recorded at least ten times. The chain combines TRBV24-1 with TRBJ2-7; 7 nucleotides line up with TRBD2. This CDR3 comprises 14 residues. CDR1 is KGHDR and CDR2 is SFDVKD in the germline V gene. The trim removed 2 bases at V and 7 bases at J, leaving 7 bases unmatched. This CDR3 is CATSDSGGGGEQYF. CDR3 in DNA: TGTGCCACCAGTGATTCGGGAGGAGGAGGGGAGCAGTACTTC.

This clonotype appeared many times. This chain links TRBV20-1 with TRBJ2-3; TRBD1 might be the D (5 bases). The germline CDR1 and CDR2 sequences are DFQATT and SNEGSKA (reference sequence). This CDR3 has 13 amino acids. With 6 bases removed from V and 4 bases from J, the gap between germline ends came to 14 bases. Here the CDR3 reads CSATSGHPDTQYF. The CDR3 DNA reads TGCAGTGCCACGTCCGGACACCCAGATACGCAGTATTTT.

This clonotype was recorded many times. This sequence joins TRBV7-9 and TRBJ2-7; D is undetermined. The V and J ends lost 5 bases and 6 bases respectively, with 11 bases between them. Looked up from germline, CDR1 is SEHNR and CDR2 is FQNEAQ (reference sequence). The CDR3 runs 12 residues. In DNA, the CDR3 is TGTGCCAGCAGCAAGGTGGGCACCGAGCAGTACTTC. It specifies CASSKVGTEQYF.

This clonotype was seen at least ten times. The chain carries TRBV11-2 and TRBJ2-4; D gene ambiguous. V lost 0 bases to trimming and J lost 11 bases, with 8 bases between them. The CDR3 contains 12 residues. Germline values: CDR1 SGHAT, CDR2 FQNNGV. This CDR3 reads CASSLEQVVQYF. DNA for the CDR3: TGTGCCAGCAGCTTAGAGCAGGTCGTTCAGTACTTC.

At least ten counts were recorded for this clonotype. The chain employs TRBV3-1 and TRBJ2-1; 8 nucleotides match TRBD2. The CDR3 is 16 residues long. The junction had 8 bases not matched to a gene; V was cut back by 5 bases and J by 2 bases. Per the germline V gene, CDR1 is LGHDT and CDR2 is YNNKEL (reference sequence). The CDR3 spells CASSSFSGEAYNEQFF. Written as DNA, the CDR3 is TGTGCCAGCAGCTCCTTTAGCGGGGAGGCCTACAATGAGCAGTTCTTC.

The count of this clonotype is one. This could be a read error, since a much larger clone is one nucleotide away. Since no conserved phenylalanine or tryptophan closes the CDR3, a read error is the likely cause. The chain employs TRBV9 and TRBJ1-6; TRBD1 is a possible D gene (5 bases). CDR3 length equals 14 residues. V was shortened by 4 bases and J by 10 bases, with 15 bases between the two germline ends. The V gene's germline CDR1 is SGDLS and CDR2 YYNGEE. The CDR3 spells CASSQGAGSSPLHL. The CDR3 DNA follows: TGTGCCAGCAGCCAAGGGGCCGGGAGCTCACCCCTCCACTTA.

In its sample, this clonotype was seen many times. V is TRBV3-1 and J is TRBJ2-5; perhaps TRBD2 as D (5 bases). This CDR3 region has 14 residues. Germline V gene sequence: CDR1 LGHDT, CDR2 YNNKEL (reference sequence). The ends were cut back, 3 bases at V and 3 bases at J, with 11 bases in the middle. CDR3 DNA sequence: TGTGCCAGCAGCCAGGAAAAAGCGGAAGAGACCCAGTACTTC. Translated, it gives CASSQEKAEETQYF.

The gene calls are TRBV7-2 and TRBJ2-1; 7 bases agree with TRBD2. Germline lookup yields CDR1 SGHTA and CDR2 FQGNSA. V lost 5 bases, J lost 10 bases, and 11 bases stayed unmatched. There are 14 residues in the CDR3. The CDR3: CASSLLTSAGEQFF. Written as DNA, the CDR3 is TGTGCCAGCAGCCTACTAACTAGCGCAGGGGAGCAGTTCTTC.

This clonotype has at least ten counts. This chain links TRBV6-2 or TRBV6-3 with TRBJ1-5; D uncertain. The germline gives CDR1 MNHEY, CDR2 SVGEGT. V was trimmed by 0 bases and J by 6 bases, leaving 6 bases between them. The CDR3 has 13 residues. Written as DNA, the CDR3 is TGTGCCAGCAGTTACTCAATAAGTCAGCCCCAGCATTTT. It specifies CASSYSISQPQHF.

The chain couples TRBV20-1 to TRBJ2-7, with D perhaps being TRBD1 or TRBD2 (5 bases each). The CDR3 has 15 residues. Germline V CDR1 and CDR2: DFQATT, SNEGSKA (reference sequence). Trimming removed 3 bases at V and 3 bases at J, with 18 bases between. The CDR3: CSARISGATLYEQYF. In nucleotides, the CDR3 is TGCAGTGCTAGGATTTCCGGGGCCACCCTCTACGAGCAGTACTTC.

There are many counts of this clonotype. The chain couples TRBV7-6 to TRBJ2-1; D is unclear. This CDR3 comprises 13 residues. Trimming took 0 bases from V and 8 from J, leaving 8 bases between them. Germline V CDR1 and CDR2: SGHVS, FNYEAQ. The CDR3 loop reads CASSLAPQYEQFF. As DNA, the CDR3 is TGTGCCAGCAGCTTAGCCCCACAATATGAGCAGTTCTTC.

This clonotype was counted only a few times. A far larger clone is one nucleotide away, so this likely arose from a read error. The chain uses TRBV20-1 and TRBJ2-3; D might be TRBD1 (6 bases). The better agreement between TRBJ2-7 and the DNA end casts doubt on the J call. CDR3 size: 15 residues. CDR1 is DFQATT, CDR2 SNEGSKA, per germline (reference sequence). CDR3 in amino acids: CSANSQGLMEDEQYF. The CDR3, as DNA: TGCAGTGCTAATTCACAGGGTCTTATGGAGGATGAGCAGTACTTC.

Remarks on this clonotype: The junction does not match germline at one end; this may be a read error. The chain couples TRBV20-1 to TRBJ2-3; TRBD2 matches at 12 bases. The CDR3 contains 14 residues. Germline V gives CDR1 DFQATT, CDR2 SNEGSKA (reference sequence). The CDR3 DNA is TGCAGTGCAAAACTAGCGGGGGGCACAGATACACAGTATTTT. Its protein is CSAKLAGGTDTQYF.

This clonotype was seen at least ten times. V is TRBV20-1 and J is TRBJ1-1; TRBD1 agrees at 8 bases. CDR3 length: 13 amino acids. V shed 1 base and J 7 bases; nucleotides not matched to a gene: 5. The germline V gene encodes CDR1 DFQATT and CDR2 SNEGSKA (reference sequence). This chain's CDR3 is CSARVTGVGEAFF. The DNA for the CDR3 is TGCAGTGCTAGAGTGACAGGGGTCGGTGAAGCTTTCTTT.

The sample holds many counts of this clonotype. This CDR3 reads CASSVPTGTLNTEAFF. DNA of the CDR3: TGTGCCAGCAGTGTTCCCACCGGGACACTGAACACTGAAGCTTTCTTT. This chain links TRBV6-1 with TRBJ1-1; possibly TRBD1 for D (6 bases). The V gene lost 4 bases and the J gene lost 0 bases, with 15 bases spanning the gap. There are 16 residues in the CDR3. Germline loops: CDR1 MNHNS, CDR2 SASEGT.

This clonotype has a count of ten or more. The chain links TRBV29-1 to TRBJ2-3; 9 nucleotides match TRBD2. Trimming removed 8 bases from V and 3 bases from J; junction bases left unmatched: 15. Germline V gene sequence: CDR1 SQVTM, CDR2 ANQGSEA. The CDR3 is 16 residues long. CDR3 in DNA: TGCAGCACCTTGACGATCAGCGGGGGGCCGACAGATACGCAGTATTTT. The encoded protein is CSTLTISGGPTDTQYF.

In regard to this clonotype: This may stem from a read error, because a much larger clone lies one nucleotide away. V and J are TRBV6-2 or TRBV6-3 and TRBJ2-3, with 8 bases matching TRBD2. TRBJ2-5 matches the DNA end more closely, so the J call is doubtful. The CDR3 totals 14 residues. Germline CDR1 and CDR2: MNHEY and SVGEGT. CDR3 nucleotides: TGTGCCAGCAGACCGGGACTAGTGGTGGAGACCCAGTACTTC. Protein sequence: CASRPGLVVETQYF.

This clonotype was seen ten or more times. The genes are TRBV9 and TRBJ1-6; D not resolved. V was pared by 4 bases and J by 6 bases, with 11 bases between. Germline V CDR1 and CDR2: SGDLS, YYNGEE. This CDR3 is built from 14 residues. The CDR3 DNA sequence: TGTGCCAGCAGCCGCCTTACGGCTAATTCACCCCTCCACTTT. The encoded protein is CASSRLTANSPLHF.

This clonotype was observed at least ten times. The rearrangement joins TRBV7-2 to TRBJ2-7; D gene uncertain. In germline, CDR1 is SGHTA, CDR2 FQGNSA. The CDR3 has 14 residues. Trimming removed 3 bases at V and 2 bases at J, with 11 bases between. The DNA of the CDR3 is TGTGCCAGCAGCTTTTCCCCGAACCCCTACGAGCAGTACTTC. Residues: CASSFSPNPYEQYF.

This clonotype was observed a few times. A single base separates this from a much larger clone, so it may be a read error. This is likely a read error, given that the CDR3 carries no conserved phenylalanine or tryptophan at its end. The chain joins TRBV13 to TRBJ2-4, with D uncertain. This CDR3 is built from 12 residues. The germline V and J ends were trimmed by 4 bases and 13 bases, with 14 bases remaining between them. Germline V gene lookup returns CDR1 PRHDT and CDR2 FYEKMQ (reference sequence). As DNA, the CDR3 is TGTGCCAGCAGCTCCCGGTACAATGAGCAGTACGTC. It specifies CASSSRYNEQYV.

This clonotype was found many times. The chain employs TRBV4-1 and TRBJ1-1, with no clear D. CDR1 MGHRA and CDR2 YSYEKL come from the germline V gene. Trimming stripped 3 bases from V and 4 bases from J, with 9 bases between. CDR3 length equals 13 residues. The DNA for the CDR3 is TGCGCCAGCAGCCACAGAGCGGGCACTGAAGCTTTCTTT. Translating gives CASSHRAGTEAFF.

This clonotype came up many times. The chain recombines TRBV3-1 with TRBJ2-7; no clear D. This CDR3 spans 16 amino acids. V shed 4 bases and J shed 0 bases, with 16 bases lying between them. Germline V gives CDR1 LGHDT, CDR2 YNNKEL (reference sequence). CDR3 in amino acids: CASSPTPTLSSYEQYF. In DNA, the CDR3 is TGTGCCAGCAGCCCTACCCCGACGCTTAGCTCCTACGAGCAGTACTTC.

The table lists this clonotype with many counts. The chain's CDR3 is CASSEKRQFSGNTIYF. DNA for the CDR3: TGTGCCAGCAGTGAAAAGAGGCAGTTCTCTGGAAACACCATATATTTT. This chain uses TRBV2 with TRBJ1-3; the D is unclear. V was cut by 2 bases and J by 0 bases, with 11 bases left in between. Per germline, CDR1 SNHLY and CDR2 FYNNEI. CDR3 length equals 16 residues.